The 9 T cell receptor beta chains presented below share a single source sample, sequenced in a study of control samples from healthy donors and cancer patients. Only in-frame clones appear in the TCRdb table, and some are missing; sequencing was by immunoSEQ multiplex PCR. The table lists 120,000 to 150,000 clones, about 89% of them singletons. The specimen was blood. These receptors originate from a man aged 25 to 40 in good health.

This clone was recorded once. The junction and the germline gene differ at one end; a read error may be behind it. V is TRBV20-1 and J is TRBJ2-1; TRBD1 is a possible D gene (5 bases). This CDR3 has 8 residues. Germline-derived CDR1 and CDR2 are DFQATT and SNEGSKA (reference sequence). CDR3 nucleotide sequence: TGCAGTGCCACGTGGGGCCTCTTC. Amino acid sequence: CSATWGLF.

The chain combines TRBV5-4 with TRBJ2-3; 8 bases line up with TRBD2. The CDR3 contains 15 residues. V dropped 2 bases and J dropped 6; count of bases not matched to a gene: 8. The germline V gene has CDR1 SGHNT and CDR2 YYREEE (reference sequence). The CDR3 here is CASSFESGGADTQYF. CDR3 coding DNA: TGTGCCAGCAGCTTCGAGAGCGGGGGCGCCGATACGCAGTATTTT.

The CDR3 DNA sequence: TGTGCCAGCAGCTTCTCGGGGGGCACAGCCTCTGGAAACACCATATATTTT. As protein: CASSFSGGTASGNTIYF. The chain carries TRBV11-3 and TRBJ1-3; tentatively, D is TRBD1 (6 bases). V lost 3 bases, J lost 0 bases, and 15 bases lay in between. The CDR3 is made up of 17 amino acids. Germline-derived CDR1 and CDR2 are SGHNT and YENEEA.

The J gene is TRBJ2-1, the V gene TRBV7-2, with 11 positions matching TRBD2. From germline, CDR1 is SGHTA and CDR2 FQGNSA. The length of the CDR3 is 16 residues. The V and J ends lost 1 base and 9 bases, in that order; junction bases with no gene match: 8. DNA of the CDR3: TGTGCCAGCAGCTTAGTCCGTCTAGCGGGGGGTAGTGAGCAGTTCTTC. Protein sequence: CASSLVRLAGGSEQFF.

This clone occurred once. The rearrangement uses TRBV9 and TRBJ2-5; 9 bases fit TRBD2. The V gene's germline CDR1 is SGDLS and CDR2 YYNGEE. The CDR3 spans 17 residues. After removal of 0 bases from V and 5 bases from J, the junction contained 11 bases not matched to a gene. CDR3 loop: CASSVGFEAGGSETQYF. DNA for the CDR3: TGTGCCAGCAGCGTAGGTTTCGAGGCGGGAGGGTCGGAGACCCAGTACTTC.

The gene calls are TRBV5-6 and TRBJ2-1; 11 bases align to TRBD2. The V and J ends lost 1 base and 4 bases, in that order; junction bases with no gene match: 4. The CDR3 totals 16 residues. Germline values: CDR1 SGHDT, CDR2 YYEEEE. This chain's CDR3 is CASSLFGTSGYNEQFF. In nucleotides, the CDR3 is TGTGCCAGCAGCTTGTTCGGGACTAGCGGTTACAATGAGCAGTTCTTC.

The rearrangement uses TRBV5-4 and TRBJ1-2; 9 bases agree with TRBD1. Germline V gene data show CDR1 as SGHNT and CDR2 as YYREEE (reference sequence). Trimming took 4 bases from V and 6 from J; bases not matched to a gene: 13. The CDR3 spans 16 residues. The CDR3 reads CASSDREGQGKDGYTF. DNA for the CDR3: TGTGCCAGCAGCGATCGCGAAGGACAGGGGAAGGATGGCTACACCTTC.

The chain has TRBV25-1 and TRBJ2-1, with D perhaps matching TRBD1 or TRBD2 (5 bases each). The V gene's germline CDR1 is MGHDK and CDR2 SYGVNS. The ends were cut back, 1 base at V and 6 bases at J, with 16 bases in the middle. There are 16 residues in the CDR3. The CDR3 DNA reads TGTGCCAGCAGTGAATCGGGGCGTCCCGCGGGCAATGAGCAGTTCTTC. Amino acids: CASSESGRPAGNEQFF.

This clone came up once. The V and J genes are TRBV7-9 and TRBJ2-1, with D possibly TRBD1 on 5 matching bases. Germline CDR1 is SEHNR and CDR2 is FQNEAQ (reference sequence). The V and J ends lost 4 bases and 2 bases respectively, with 24 bases between them. The CDR3 is 19 residues long. The CDR3 coding sequence is TGTGCCAGCAGCTCCCTTCGAGGTTGGGGCGCGTCTCCCTACAATGAGCAGTTCTTC. As protein: CASSSLRGWGASPYNEQFF.